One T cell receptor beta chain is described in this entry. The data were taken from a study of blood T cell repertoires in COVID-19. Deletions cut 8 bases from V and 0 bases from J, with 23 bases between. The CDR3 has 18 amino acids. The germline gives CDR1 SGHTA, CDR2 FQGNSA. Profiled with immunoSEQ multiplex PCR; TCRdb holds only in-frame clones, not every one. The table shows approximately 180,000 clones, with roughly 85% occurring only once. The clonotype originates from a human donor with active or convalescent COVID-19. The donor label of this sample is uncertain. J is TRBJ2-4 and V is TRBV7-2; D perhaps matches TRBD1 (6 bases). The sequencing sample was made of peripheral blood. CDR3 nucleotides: TGTGCCAGCGGTCTGGGCTGGACAGCTCGCTTAGCCAAAAACATTCAGTACTTC. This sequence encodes CASGLGWTARLAKNIQYF.